The next 30 T cell receptor beta chains were all read from a single sample in a study of T cells in Graves' hyperthyroidism and ophthalmopathy. It was RNA transcripts that yielded the amplified TCR beta CDR3 regions. First-round RT-PCR targeting the TCR CDR3 was performed with the HTBI primer set. TCRdb re-derived calls from the multiplex PCR reads in MiXCR, one entry per CDR3 protein. The table records 550,000 to 650,000 distinct CDR3 sequences, around 15% of them present only once. The sequencing sample was made of blood. Receptors originate from a woman between 40 and 55 years old with Graves' hyperthyroidism.

J is TRBJ2-7 and V is TRBV7-9; the match to TRBD1 covers 7 bases. With V trimmed by 2 bases and J by 4 bases, 14 bases remained unmatched. This CDR3 comprises 17 residues. Germline values: CDR1 SEHNR, CDR2 FQNEAQ (reference sequence). The CDR3 bases are TGTGCCAGCAGCTTAAGGATTGGAGACAGGGATTATTACGAGCAGTACTTC. This sequence encodes CASSLRIGDRDYYEQYF.

This clonotype appeared a few times. V gene TRBV11-3 combines with J gene TRBJ1-2; the D gene is possibly TRBD1 (5 bases). V was cut by 4 bases and J by 0 bases, with 9 bases left in between. This CDR3 comprises 14 residues. The germline V gene encodes CDR1 SGHNT and CDR2 YENEEA. CDR3 nucleotides: TGTGCCAGCAGCTCGGGACGGACTAACTATGGCTACACCTTC. It encodes CASSSGRTNYGYTF.

The sample holds many counts of this clonotype. This chain uses TRBV2 with TRBJ2-1; 14 bases are shared with TRBD2. Germline-derived CDR1 and CDR2 are SNHLY and FYNNEI. The CDR3 is 15 residues long. Germline trimming cut 5 bases from V and 4 bases from J; bases unmatched to any gene: 1. The CDR3 loop is CASSRLAGGYNEQFF. Here the CDR3 DNA reads TGTGCCAGCAGTAGACTAGCGGGAGGGTACAATGAGCAGTTCTTC.

This clonotype was observed a few times. The genes are TRBV5-6 and TRBJ1-1; a possible D gene is TRBD1 (5 bases). The CDR3 runs 12 residues. CDR1 is SGHDT and CDR2 is YYEEEE in the germline V gene. Trimming removed 7 bases from V and 4 bases from J, with 11 bases in between. Here the CDR3 DNA reads TGTGCCAGCCGCCTAAGGGGCACTGAAGCTTTCTTT. It encodes CASRLRGTEAFF.

This clonotype was seen just once. The CDR3 protein is CASSPEAAGSYEQYF. The CDR3 DNA reads TGTGCCAGCTCACCAGAGGCGGCGGGATCCTACGAGCAGTACTTC. The rearrangement uses TRBV18 and TRBJ2-7, with a possible D match to TRBD2 (6 bases). Germline lookup yields CDR1 KGHSH and CDR2 LQKENI. The CDR3 is made up of 15 amino acids. Trimming took off 2 bases at V and 1 base at J, with 12 bases between the two ends.

In this sample, this clonotype turned up many times. The CDR3 DNA follows: TGCGCCAGCAGCTTACCCGACCCGGGCACAGATACGCAGTATTTT. Translating it yields CASSLPDPGTDTQYF. The V gene is TRBV5-1, the J gene TRBJ2-3, with D unclear. The CDR3 runs 15 residues. Germline-derived CDR1 and CDR2 are SGHRS and YFSETQ. V shed 2 bases and J shed 1 base, with 11 bases lying between them.

This clonotype was detected many times. The J gene is TRBJ1-2, the V gene TRBV30; 9 nucleotides line up with TRBD1. Germline V gene data show CDR1 as GTSNPN and CDR2 as SVGIG (reference sequence). The CDR3 sequence is 13 residues long. Trimming at V came to 4 bases and at J to 5 bases, leaving 5 bases not matched to a gene. The CDR3 bases are TGTGCCTGGACCACCGGGACAGGGTATGGCTACACCTTC. Translated: CAWTTGTGYGYTF.

This clonotype was seen repeatedly, ten times or more. CDR3 amino acids: CASSGGVGGETQYF. DNA for the CDR3: TGTGCCAGCAGCGGAGGTGTTGGGGGGGAGACCCAGTACTTC. The chain employs TRBV9 and TRBJ2-5; D possibly corresponds to TRBD2 (6 bases). CDR1 and CDR2 (germline): SGDLS, YYNGEE. Trimming took off 3 bases at V and 5 bases at J, with 14 bases between the two ends. The CDR3 length is 14 residues.

This clonotype was counted ten times or more. This chain connects TRBV10-3 to TRBJ2-1; 11 bases line up with TRBD2. This CDR3 is built from 12 residues. Trimming removed 9 bases from V and 7 bases from J; junction bases left unmatched: 2. Germline CDR1 reads ENHRY; CDR2 reads SYGVKD. The CDR3, as DNA: TGTGCCATTGGGACTAGCGGAAATGAGCAGTTCTTC. This sequence encodes CAIGTSGNEQFF.

At least ten counts were recorded for this clonotype. The chain combines TRBV28 with TRBJ2-7, with 10 bases identical to TRBD2. The germline gives CDR1 MDHEN, CDR2 SYDVKM. This CDR3 is 15 amino acids long. After removal of 7 bases from V and 3 bases from J, the junction contained 9 bases not matched to a gene. CDR3 DNA: TGTGCCAGCATCTCTAGCGGGGGAAATGACTACGAGCAGTACTTC. Its translation: CASISSGGNDYEQYF.

On this clonotype: One base away lies a much larger clone, so this may be a sequencing read error. The chain recombines TRBV10-2 with TRBJ2-5; D is unclear. The J call is doubtful: the DNA matches TRBJ2-1 better. Germline lookup yields CDR1 WSHSY and CDR2 SAAADI. This CDR3 is built from 15 residues. CDR3 amino acids: CASSESVGPQETQFF. CDR3 nucleotide sequence: TGCGCCAGCAGTGAATCAGTGGGCCCCCAAGAGACCCAGTTCTTC.

CDR3 bases: TGTGCCAGCAGCAGCACGGGACACTGGAACACTGAAGCTTTCTTT. It encodes CASSSTGHWNTEAFF. The rearrangement joins TRBV5-6 to TRBJ1-1, with D tentatively TRBD1 (6 bases). Trimming shortened V by 4 bases and J by 1 base, and 14 bases separated the two germline ends. This CDR3 is built from 15 residues. Germline CDR1 reads SGHDT; CDR2 reads YYEEEE.

This chain links TRBV7-9 with TRBJ2-5; 10 bases line up with TRBD1. V lost 6 bases, J lost 5 bases, and 9 bases stayed unmatched. CDR3 size: 15 residues. Germline V gene sequence: CDR1 SEHNR, CDR2 FQNEAQ (reference sequence). The CDR3 region is CASSLGTGVAETQYF. CDR3 DNA: TGTGCCAGCAGTTTGGGGACAGGGGTTGCCGAGACCCAGTACTTC.

This clonotype was seen at least ten times. The chain has TRBV5-1 and TRBJ2-2; 9 bases match TRBD2. This CDR3 has 17 residues. Trimming took 3 bases from V and 0 from J; bases not matched to a gene: 6. CDR1 SGHRS and CDR2 YFSETQ come from the germline V gene. CDR3 nucleotides: TGCGCCAGCAGCTCGACTAGCGGACCCTCGAACACCGGGGAGCTGTTTTTT. Translating it yields CASSSTSGPSNTGELFF.

The sample holds many counts of this clonotype. This sequence joins TRBV20-1 and TRBJ2-1; TRBD2 agrees at 13 bases. V lost 3 bases and J lost 7; bases outside the gene matches: 12. In germline, CDR1 is DFQATT, CDR2 SNEGSKA (reference sequence). This CDR3 comprises 17 residues. CDR3 in amino acids: CSASPGLAGKPPNEQFF. The CDR3 region has the DNA TGCAGTGCTAGCCCGGGACTAGCGGGGAAACCCCCTAATGAGCAGTTCTTC.

The table lists this clonotype with many counts. This chain links TRBV28 with TRBJ2-1; either TRBD1 or TRBD2 may supply D (5 bases each). Germline-derived CDR1 and CDR2 are MDHEN and SYDVKM. V was trimmed by 7 bases and J by 6 bases, leaving 13 bases between them. The CDR3 extends over 13 amino acids. CDR3 amino acids: CASKVSGRNEQFF. DNA for the CDR3: TGTGCCAGCAAAGTGTCGGGGCGCAATGAGCAGTTCTTC.

The chain recombines TRBV3-1 with TRBJ2-7, with D possibly matching TRBD2 (6 bases). The CDR3 has 16 residues. Germline V gene sequence: CDR1 LGHDT, CDR2 YNNKEL (reference sequence). V shed 3 bases and J shed 4 bases, with 19 bases lying between them. The CDR3 nucleotides read TGTGCCAGCAGCCACCGACTACTAGCTGGGGGGTACGAGCAGTACTTC. Amino acids: CASSHRLLAGGYEQYF.

This clonotype appeared a single time. This rearrangement joins TRBV3-1 to TRBJ2-7; TRBD1 matches 10 bases. There are 17 residues in the CDR3. Germline V CDR1 and CDR2: LGHDT, YNNKEL (reference sequence). Trimming cost V 4 bases and J 4 bases; bases outside gene matches: 13. The CDR3 DNA is TGTGCCAGCAGCCCTCTCGTGCGGGACAGGGGCCTATACGAGCAGTACTTC. Protein product: CASSPLVRDRGLYEQYF.

This clonotype was observed many times. This sequence joins TRBV7-9 and TRBJ2-3; 7 bases fit TRBD2. The CDR3 is 15 residues long. Germline CDR1 reads SEHNR; CDR2 reads FQNEAQ (reference sequence). V shed 6 bases, J shed 0 bases, and the junction held 6 bases outside the gene matches. The CDR3 nucleotides are TGTGCCAGCAGTTACTTAGCGGGTAGCACAGATACGCAGTATTTT. Translation gives CASSYLAGSTDTQYF. Complete variable domain (other parts from reference TRBV7-9 and TRBJ2-3): DTGVSQNPRHKITKRGQNVTFRCDPISEHNRLYWYRQTLGQGPEFLTYFQNEAQLEKSRLLSDRFSAERPKGSFSTLEIQRTEQGDSAMYLCASSYLAGSTDTQYFGPGTRLTVL.

In this sample, this clonotype turned up a few times. The CDR3 DNA sequence: TGTGCCAGCAGTGAACGGACTAGCGACCAGGTGCAGTTCTTC. Translating it yields CASSERTSDQVQFF. The chain joins TRBV2 to TRBJ2-1, with 9 bases aligning to TRBD2. The CDR3 spans 14 residues. The germline V gene has CDR1 SNHLY and CDR2 FYNNEI. With V trimmed by 2 bases and J by 12 bases, 8 bases remained unmatched.

The table lists this clonotype with many counts. This chain's CDR3 is CASRARQGLETQYF. The DNA of the CDR3 is TGTGCCAGCAGGGCTAGACAGGGCCTTGAGACCCAGTACTTC. V gene TRBV7-6 combines with J gene TRBJ2-5; 7 bases line up with TRBD1. The length of the CDR3 is 14 residues. J gave up 5 bases and V 6 bases, and 9 bases lay outside the gene matches. Germline V gives CDR1 SGHVS, CDR2 FNYEAQ.

This clonotype was seen at least ten times. The chain recombines TRBV10-3 with TRBJ2-1, with 14 bases that match TRBD2. Germline lookup yields CDR1 ENHRY and CDR2 SYGVKD. The CDR3 is 15 residues long. J was trimmed by 9 bases and V by 3 bases; bases with no gene match: 4. The CDR3 nucleotides are TGTGCCATCAGTGATGGGACTAGCGGGAGAGTTGAGCAGTTCTTC. Protein sequence: CAISDGTSGRVEQFF.

The sample holds many counts of this clonotype. The rearrangement joins TRBV10-3 to TRBJ2-7, with TRBD2 identical over 7 bases. Per the germline V gene, CDR1 is ENHRY and CDR2 is SYGVKD. CDR3 length equals 15 residues. V lost 3 bases and J lost 0; bases outside the gene matches: 5. The CDR3: CAISDTAGSSYEQYF. The CDR3 DNA reads as TGTGCCATCAGTGACACAGCGGGGAGCTCCTACGAGCAGTACTTC.

The V call is TRBV18, the J call TRBJ2-3; D tentatively reads TRBD1 or TRBD2 (5 bases each). Trimming shortened V by 2 bases and J by 1 base, and 13 bases separated the two germline ends. There are 16 residues in the CDR3. The germline V gene has CDR1 KGHSH and CDR2 LQKENI. CDR3 DNA sequence: TGTGCCAGCTCACCAACGGGAATGGGGGGCACAGATACGCAGTATTTT. Amino acids: CASSPTGMGGTDTQYF.

V gene TRBV28 combines with J gene TRBJ1-2, with no clear D. CDR3 length: 14 residues. CDR1 is MDHEN and CDR2 is SYDVKM in the germline V gene. V lost 6 bases and J 4 bases, leaving 15 bases between the germline ends. This CDR3 is CASSRTQKGYGYTF. CDR3 DNA sequence: TGTGCCAGCAGCCGAACCCAAAAAGGCTATGGCTACACCTTC.

This chain connects TRBV24-1 to TRBJ2-7; D is unresolved. The CDR3 contains 12 residues. Trimming shortened V by 5 bases and J by 2 bases, and 6 bases separated the two germline ends. Germline loops: CDR1 KGHDR, CDR2 SFDVKD. This chain's CDR3 is CATSADTYEQYF. In DNA form, the CDR3 reads TGTGCCACCAGTGCAGATACCTACGAGCAGTACTTC.

This clonotype occurred a few times. This chain joins TRBV19 and TRBJ1-5; the D is unclear. V was trimmed by 7 bases and J by 0 bases, leaving 16 bases between them. This CDR3 comprises 16 residues. The germline CDR1 and CDR2 sequences are LNHDA and SQIVND (reference sequence). CDR3 in DNA: TGTGCCAGTAACCCGTCTGGGGTTTATAGCAATCAGCCCCAGCATTTT. This translates into CASNPSGVYSNQPQHF.

The V gene is TRBV14, the J gene TRBJ2-7, with TRBD1 matching over 10 bases. Germline CDR1 is SGHDN and CDR2 is FVKESK. CDR3 length: 15 residues. The J segment lost 6 bases and the V segment lost 2 bases, leaving 7 bases of the junction unmatched. The CDR3 DNA is TGTGCCAGCAGCCAATTTATGACAGGGGGCTCCGAGCAGTACTTC. Protein sequence: CASSQFMTGGSEQYF.

This clonotype was observed many times. The J gene is TRBJ1-2, the V gene TRBV5-1; the D gene is possibly TRBD1 (6 bases). Trimming took off 4 bases at V and 6 bases at J, with 16 bases between the two ends. Germline CDR1 is SGHRS and CDR2 is YFSETQ. The CDR3 contains 14 residues. CDR3 in amino acids: CASSPRGSLDGYTF. The DNA for the CDR3 is TGCGCCAGCAGCCCCAGGGGTAGCCTAGATGGCTACACCTTC.

The J gene is TRBJ2-1, the V gene TRBV19; D is ambiguous. This CDR3 comprises 13 residues. Trimming removed 3 bases from V and 4 bases from J, with 7 bases in between. CDR1 is LNHDA and CDR2 is SQIVND in the germline V gene (reference sequence). The CDR3 here is CASSIADYNEQFF. The DNA for the CDR3 is TGTGCCAGTAGTATCGCGGATTACAATGAGCAGTTCTTC.